These 20 T cell receptor beta chains share one sample of origin, sequenced in a study of shared clonotypes between healthy human individuals. The protocol was immunoSEQ multiplex PCR, while the TCRdb copy is restricted to in-frame clones and leaves out a portion. The sample shows about 490,000 clones, around 79% of them seen only once. Material for sequencing was PBMCs. The receptors here all came from a middle-aged woman in good health. Some clones in this sample may be carry-over from other donors' samples.

This clone showed up just once. The chain carries TRBV9 and TRBJ1-1; D uncertain. V was trimmed by 3 bases and J by 1 base, leaving 4 bases between them. The CDR3 has 12 amino acids. CDR1 and CDR2 from the germline V gene are SGDLS and YYNGEE. CDR3 in DNA: TGTGCCAGCAGCGCATGGAACACTGAAGCTTTCTTT. It encodes CASSAWNTEAFF. The full variable domain, in which reference TRBV9 and TRBJ1-1 provide the parts outside the CDR3, is DSGVTQTPKHLITATGQRVTLRCSPRSGDLSVYWYQQSLDQGLQFLIQYYNGEERAKGNILERFSAQQFPDLHSELNLSSLELGDSALYFCASSAWNTEAFFGQGTRLTVV.

The V gene is TRBV5-1, the J gene TRBJ1-2; 7 positions agree with TRBD1. V lost 0 bases and J lost 5; bases outside the gene matches: 4. There are 14 residues in the CDR3. CDR1 and CDR2 from the germline V gene are SGHRS and YFSETQ. The CDR3 loop reads CASSLEGQYYGYTF. DNA of the CDR3: TGCGCCAGCAGCTTGGAGGGACAGTATTATGGCTACACCTTC.

The rearrangement links TRBV27 to TRBJ2-1; D possibly uses TRBD1 or TRBD2 (5 bases each). Germline lookup yields CDR1 MNHEY and CDR2 SMNVEV (reference sequence). Trimming cost V 1 base and J 7 bases, with 14 bases left between them. The CDR3 has 15 amino acids. CDR3 region: CASSLWDQRENEQFF. CDR3 coding DNA: TGTGCCAGCAGTTTATGGGACCAGAGAGAGAATGAGCAGTTCTTC.

On this clone itself: This may arise from a read error, as a much more abundant clone is one base away. The same CDR3 arises from other DNA sequences in this sample as well. V usage is TRBV28 and J usage is TRBJ1-1, with no clear D. The CDR3 length is 12 residues. V was shortened by 6 bases and J by 0 bases, with 5 bases between the two germline ends. Germline CDR1 MDHEN, CDR2 SYDVKM. The CDR3 here is CASRVLNTEAFF. CDR3 nucleotides: TGTGCCAGCAGGGTGTTGAACACTGAAGCTTTCTTT.

This clone was picked up a small number of times. The CDR3 here is CASSRLAGVFEQYF. The CDR3, as DNA: TGTGCCAGCAGCCGACTAGCGGGAGTCTTCGAGCAGTACTTC. The chain carries TRBV28 and TRBJ2-7, with TRBD2 matching over 12 bases. Germline-derived CDR1 and CDR2 are MDHEN and SYDVKM. CDR3 size: 14 residues. V lost 6 bases and J lost 6; bases outside the gene matches: 6.

V is TRBV15 and J is TRBJ1-2; 11 bases fit TRBD1. The germline V gene has CDR1 LNHNV and CDR2 YYDKDF (reference sequence). There are 14 residues in the CDR3. The J segment lost 7 bases and the V segment lost 3 bases, leaving 4 bases of the junction unmatched. The CDR3 region is CATSRGQGDGGYTF. CDR3 sequence (DNA): TGTGCCACCAGCAGGGGACAGGGGGATGGTGGCTACACCTTC.

CDR3 coding DNA: TGTGCCACCTCGGAGGCCAACGTCCTGACTTTC. Protein: CATSEANVLTF. The V gene is TRBV15, the J gene TRBJ2-6, with unresolved D. The CDR3 is 11 residues long. V was trimmed by 8 bases and J by 6 bases, leaving 5 bases between them. In germline, CDR1 is LNHNV, CDR2 YYDKDF (reference sequence).

The chain couples TRBV18 to TRBJ1-2, with 8 bases lining up with TRBD1. With V trimmed by 6 bases and J by 2 bases, 11 bases remained unmatched. The germline CDR1 and CDR2 sequences are KGHSH and LQKENI. This CDR3 has 16 amino acids. The CDR3, as DNA: TGTGCCAGCTCCACACGCGGGCAGGGGGCCAACTATGGCTACACCTTC. This codes for CASSTRGQGANYGYTF.

The rearrangement joins TRBV18 to TRBJ2-1; D possibly matches TRBD1 or TRBD2 (5 bases each). CDR3 length: 13 amino acids. Between the trimmed V and J ends, which lost 2 bases and 7 bases, there was a span of 9 bases. CDR1 and CDR2 (germline): KGHSH, LQKENI. The CDR3 sequence is CASSPGTLNEQFF. In DNA form, the CDR3 reads TGTGCCAGCTCACCAGGGACCCTGAATGAGCAGTTCTTC.

The genes are TRBV2 and TRBJ2-5, with 7 bases lining up with TRBD2. V lost 2 bases to trimming and J lost 9 bases; unmatched junction nucleotides: 6. The CDR3 loop spans 13 amino acids. CDR1 is SNHLY and CDR2 is FYNNEI in the germline V gene. CDR3 sequence (DNA): TGTGCCAGCAGTGAACAGGCGGGAGCGGCCCAGTACTTC. This gives the protein CASSEQAGAAQYF.

J is TRBJ1-2 and V is TRBV27; possibly TRBD1 for D (5 bases). Trimming removed 6 bases at V and 0 bases at J, with 20 bases between. CDR1 and CDR2 from the germline V gene are MNHEY and SMNVEV (reference sequence). CDR3 length: 17 amino acids. CDR3 nucleotide sequence: TGTGCCAGCAGCTTGGGTTGGGGACGCTCCGCTAACTATGGCTACACCTTC. This encodes CASSLGWGRSANYGYTF.

This clone was observed a few times. The V gene is TRBV30, the J gene TRBJ2-3; a weak D match, TRBD2 (6 bases). CDR1 is GTSNPN, CDR2 SVGIG, per germline (reference sequence). This CDR3 has 16 residues. Trimming took 0 bases from V and 6 from J, leaving 19 bases between them. The CDR3 coding sequence is TGTGCCTGGAGTGTACGTGCGGGGACCTTGGGGGATACGCAGTATTTT. Amino acid sequence: CAWSVRAGTLGDTQYF.

This chain joins TRBV7-2 and TRBJ2-1, with 11 bases identical to TRBD2. This CDR3 spans 17 amino acids. Trimming at V came to 1 base and at J to 2 bases, leaving 4 bases not matched to a gene. From germline, CDR1 is SGHTA and CDR2 FQGNSA. The CDR3 DNA reads as TGTGCCAGCAGCTTAGGAGGGACTAGCGGCACCTACAATGAGCAGTTCTTC. Amino acids: CASSLGGTSGTYNEQFF.

The chain links TRBV7-9 to TRBJ1-5; D unclear. V lost 4 bases to trimming and J lost 4 bases, with 17 bases between them. This CDR3 has 16 amino acids. Germline assignment: CDR1 SEHNR and CDR2 FQNEAQ (reference sequence). CDR3 sequence (DNA): TGTGCCAGCAGCTCGCAACAGAGCAATTCGAATCAGCCCCAGCATTTT. It yields the protein CASSSQQSNSNQPQHF.

CDR3 in amino acids: CASSLKVGTNTGELFF. In DNA form, the CDR3 reads TGTGCCAGCAGCTTAAAAGTAGGGACGAACACCGGGGAGCTGTTTTTT. This chain joins TRBV7-2 and TRBJ2-2; D call uncertain. Germline V gives CDR1 SGHTA, CDR2 FQGNSA. This CDR3 spans 16 amino acids. The V and J ends lost 2 bases and 0 bases respectively, with 10 bases between them.

The chain uses TRBV7-2 and TRBJ2-5, with D hard to call. The DNA end is more similar to TRBJ2-7, so the J call may be wrong. Germline V lookup: CDR1 SGHTA, CDR2 FQGNSA. The CDR3 spans 13 residues. In DNA, the CDR3 is TGTGCCAGCAGCTTGCCCGCCTCCTACGAGCAGTACTTC. It is translated as CASSLPASYEQYF.

V is TRBV30 and J is TRBJ2-5, with D possibly called TRBD1 or TRBD2 (5 bases each). V was clipped by 2 bases and J by 1 base, with 14 bases between them. Looked up from germline, CDR1 is GTSNPN and CDR2 is SVGIG (reference sequence). The CDR3 is 15 residues long. CDR3: CAWSPGTPLQETQYF. CDR3 bases: TGTGCCTGGAGTCCCGGGACGCCGCTCCAAGAGACCCAGTACTTC.

This clone came up once. The chain joins TRBV30 to TRBJ1-2; 8 bases match TRBD1. Unmatched junction bases numbered 10, after V lost 5 bases and J lost 5 bases. CDR3 length equals 14 residues. The germline CDR1 and CDR2 sequences are GTSNPN and SVGIG (reference sequence). This chain's CDR3 is CAWAQGAGIYGYTF. The CDR3 DNA follows: TGTGCCTGGGCCCAGGGGGCGGGAATATATGGCTACACCTTC.

J is TRBJ1-1 and V is TRBV6-5; D gene uncertain. The V end was cut by 6 bases, the J end by 0 bases, with 14 bases between. The CDR3 consists of 15 residues. The germline CDR1 and CDR2 sequences are MNHEY and SVGAGI. The DNA for the CDR3 is TGTGCCAGCAGCCCGACGGGCCGTCTGAACACTGAAGCTTTCTTT. Protein: CASSPTGRLNTEAFF.

The rearrangement uses TRBV28 and TRBJ2-7; a possible D gene is TRBD1 (6 bases). V was trimmed by 6 bases and J by 3 bases, leaving 12 bases between them. The CDR3 runs to 13 residues. The germline V gene encodes CDR1 MDHEN and CDR2 SYDVKM. CDR3 sequence (DNA): TGTGCCAGCAGGATGATACAGGGCTACGAGCAGTACTTC. It translates to CASRMIQGYEQYF.